These 4 T cell receptor beta chains were all obtained from the same sample, sequenced in a study of T cell repertoires in ileal Crohn's disease (dated by TCRdb to between 2017 and 2020). Library prep was done by the immunoSEQ multiplex PCR assay. TCRdb retrieved this table from immuneACCESS and kept in-frame rearrangements only. Not all clones are present; in checked studies, unresolved V genes account for under half, and no reason is known for the remainder. For this sample there are approximately 5,000 clones; about 81% appear just once. In total, the top ten clones hold less than 7% of the sample. Sequenced input: ileal tissue. The receptors derive from an adult with Crohn's disease.

The V and J genes are TRBV18 and TRBJ2-5; possibly TRBD2 for D (6 bases). The CDR3 is 13 residues long. The V gene lost 2 bases and the J gene lost 5 bases, with 9 bases spanning the gap. The germline V gene has CDR1 KGHSH and CDR2 LQKENI. CDR3 loop: CASSPGGAETQYF. The CDR3 DNA reads as TGTGCCAGCTCACCAGGAGGGGCGGAGACCCAGTACTTC.

The chain uses TRBV9 and TRBJ2-5; TRBD2 matches at 7 bases. CDR1 SGDLS and CDR2 YYNGEE come from the germline V gene. The J segment lost 5 bases and the V segment lost 0 bases, leaving 7 bases of the junction unmatched. The CDR3 is 15 amino acids. CDR3 amino acids: CASSVGLAGIETQYF. The CDR3 DNA sequence: TGTGCCAGCAGCGTAGGACTAGCAGGAATCGAGACCCAGTACTTC.

The chain has TRBV27 and TRBJ1-3, with TRBD1 identical over 8 bases. Per germline, CDR1 MNHEY and CDR2 SMNVEV (reference sequence). V dropped 5 bases and J dropped 8; count of bases not matched to a gene: 11. The CDR3 runs 15 residues. The CDR3 sequence: CASSPRRAGGHTIYF. CDR3 bases: TGTGCCAGCAGTCCCCGGCGGGCAGGGGGCCACACCATATATTTT.

This chain joins TRBV5-1 and TRBJ1-1, with a possible D match to TRBD1 (6 bases). Looked up from germline, CDR1 is SGHRS and CDR2 is YFSETQ. CDR3 length: 15 residues. Trimming shortened V by 0 bases and J by 10 bases, and 19 bases separated the two germline ends. CDR3 loop: CASSLEDRQSSSAFF. CDR3 bases: TGCGCCAGCAGCTTGGAGGACAGACAATCAAGTTCAGCTTTCTTT.